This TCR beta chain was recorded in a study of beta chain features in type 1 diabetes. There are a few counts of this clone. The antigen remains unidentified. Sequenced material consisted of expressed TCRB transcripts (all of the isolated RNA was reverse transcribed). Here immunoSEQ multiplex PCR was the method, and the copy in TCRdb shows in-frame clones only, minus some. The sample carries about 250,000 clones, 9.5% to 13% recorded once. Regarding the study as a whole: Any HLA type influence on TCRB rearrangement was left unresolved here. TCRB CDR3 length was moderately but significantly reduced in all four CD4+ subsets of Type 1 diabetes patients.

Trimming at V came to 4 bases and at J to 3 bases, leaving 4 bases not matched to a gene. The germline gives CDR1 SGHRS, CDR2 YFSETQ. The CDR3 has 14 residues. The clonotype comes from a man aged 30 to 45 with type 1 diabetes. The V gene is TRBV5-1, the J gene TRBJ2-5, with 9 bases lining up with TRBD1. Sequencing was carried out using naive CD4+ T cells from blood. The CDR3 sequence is CASSPRTGEETQYF. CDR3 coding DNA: TGCGCCAGCAGCCCCCGGACAGGGGAAGAGACCCAGTACTTC.